Each of the 20 T cell receptor beta chains below was sequenced from the same sample in a study of glioma-infiltrating T cells after dendritic cell vaccination. Clones were sequenced by immunoSEQ multiplex PCR, and TCRdb holds only the in-frame ones, with some missing. The sample yields approximately 90,000 clones, 75% to 85% seen once. Regarding time point: after dendritic cell vaccination, including at tumor progression/relapse. The specimen comprised blood, sampled after dendritic cell vaccination. The receptors were sampled from a human donor with glioblastoma.

The chain is built from TRBV6-5 and TRBJ2-1, with D hard to call. Trimming left V 2 bases short and J 3 bases short, with 5 bases between. The CDR3 spans 13 residues. Per the germline V gene, CDR1 is MNHEY and CDR2 is SVGAGI. The chain's CDR3 is CASSYLGYNEQFF. CDR3 sequence (DNA): TGTGCCAGCAGTTACCTAGGCTACAATGAGCAGTTCTTC.

The chain is built from TRBV6-1 and TRBJ2-2, with D tentatively TRBD1 (6 bases). The length of the CDR3 is 13 residues. Trimming removed 8 bases at V and 2 bases at J, with 9 bases between. The V gene's germline CDR1 is MNHNS and CDR2 SASEGT. The CDR3 nucleotides read TGTGCCAGCGGACAGACAAACACCGGGGAGCTGTTTTTT. Its protein product is CASGQTNTGELFF.

This clone has more than one count but fewer than ten. The J gene is TRBJ2-7, the V gene TRBV6-1; possibly TRBD1 for D (5 bases). Per germline, CDR1 MNHNS and CDR2 SASEGT. The CDR3 totals 14 residues. V lost 6 bases and J 2 bases, leaving 14 bases between the germline ends. The CDR3 bases are TGTGCCAGCAGGTCACAGGATCCCCCCTACGAGCAGTACGTC. Its protein product is CASRSQDPPYEQYV.

The rearrangement uses TRBV7-3 and TRBJ1-1; possible D gene TRBD1, 5 bases. Germline V gene data show CDR1 as SGHTA and CDR2 as FQGTGA. V was cut by 4 bases and J by 3 bases, with 9 bases left in between. This CDR3 contains 13 residues. The CDR3 here is CASSWGGDTEAFF. DNA for the CDR3: TGTGCCAGCAGCTGGGGGGGAGACACTGAAGCTTTCTTT.

The chain carries TRBV6-6 and TRBJ1-2, with 7 bases lining up with TRBD1. Germline assignment: CDR1 MNHNY and CDR2 SVGAGI (reference sequence). The V and J ends lost 3 bases and 4 bases, in that order; junction bases with no gene match: 8. The CDR3 consists of 15 residues. CDR3 residues: CASSYLTGESYGYTF. The CDR3 bases are TGTGCCAGCAGTTATTTAACAGGGGAATCCTATGGCTACACCTTC.

The sample holds one count of this clone. The chain combines TRBV6-5 with TRBJ2-7; TRBD2 matches 7 bases. The CDR3 extends over 15 amino acids. V lost 0 bases to trimming and J lost 2 bases; unmatched junction nucleotides: 4. Germline V gives CDR1 MNHEY, CDR2 SVGAGI. The CDR3 DNA is TGTGCCAGCAGTTACTCTCCAAGCGGGACCTACGAGCAGTACGTC. Translating it yields CASSYSPSGTYEQYV.

The J gene is TRBJ2-5, the V gene TRBV5-6; 9 bases align to TRBD2. Germline V gene sequence: CDR1 SGHDT, CDR2 YYEEEE. The CDR3 consists of 14 residues. V shed 3 bases, J shed 5 bases, and the junction held 5 bases outside the gene matches. The CDR3 sequence is CASSSTSGAETQYF. The CDR3 DNA follows: TGTGCCAGCAGCTCGACTAGCGGCGCCGAGACCCAGTACTTC. Based on the CDR3 plus reference TRBV5-6 and TRBJ2-5, the full variable domain is DAGVTQSPTHLIKTRGQQVTLRCSPKSGHDTVSWYQQALGQGPQFIFQYYEEEERQRGNFPDRFSGHQFPNYSSELNVNALLLGDSALYLCASSSTSGAETQYFGPGTRLLVL.

The chain employs TRBV5-5 and TRBJ2-7; D possibly corresponds to TRBD1 (6 bases). CDR1 SGHKS and CDR2 YYEKEE come from the germline V gene (reference sequence). The CDR3 has 15 amino acids. V lost 3 bases and J 6 bases, leaving 19 bases between the germline ends. CDR3 loop: CASSSGLQGLREQYV. In nucleotides, the CDR3 is TGTGCCAGCAGCTCTGGCCTACAGGGTCTCCGCGAGCAGTACGTC.

A word on this clone: An end of the junction differs from the germline gene, which may be a read error. The rearrangement links TRBV13 to TRBJ2-1; TRBD2 agrees at 11 bases. CDR3 length: 18 residues. From germline, CDR1 is PRHDT and CDR2 FYEKMQ (reference sequence). The CDR3 loop reads CASSLGLAGGASYNEQFF. CDR3 DNA: TGTGCTAGCAGCTTAGGCCTAGCGGGAGGTGCGTCCTACAATGAGCAGTTCTTC.

The sample holds one count of this clone. In DNA form, the CDR3 reads TGTGCCAGCAGTCCGATTAGCGGGGGGGCCGGGGAGCTGTTTTTT. Translating gives CASSPISGGAGELFF. The rearrangement links TRBV6-6 to TRBJ2-2; 11 bases align to TRBD2. The CDR3 is made up of 15 amino acids. The trim removed 5 bases at V and 6 bases at J, leaving 5 bases unmatched. Germline V gene sequence: CDR1 MNHNY, CDR2 SVGAGI (reference sequence).

The chain uses TRBV7-8 and TRBJ1-5, with 7 bases matching TRBD1. Germline V gene lookup returns CDR1 SGHVS and CDR2 FQNEAQ. The V and J ends lost 5 bases and 3 bases, in that order; junction bases with no gene match: 10. The CDR3 is made up of 16 amino acids. This CDR3 reads CASSRQFGTANQPQHF. The CDR3 DNA reads TGTGCCAGCAGCCGACAATTTGGGACAGCCAATCAGCCCCAGCATTTT.

V is TRBV5-4 and J is TRBJ2-7; 9 positions agree with TRBD2. The CDR3 is made up of 15 amino acids. Trimming removed 5 bases from V and 3 bases from J; junction bases left unmatched: 9. Germline lookup yields CDR1 SGHNT and CDR2 YYREEE (reference sequence). The CDR3 sequence is CASRPSGGKGYEQYF. DNA of the CDR3: TGTGCCAGCAGGCCGAGCGGGGGGAAAGGCTACGAGCAGTACTTC.

This chain links TRBV5-1 with TRBJ2-5; 11 bases match TRBD1. The J call may be in error: the DNA end matches TRBJ2-7 better. CDR1 and CDR2 (germline): SGHRS, YFSETQ. CDR3 length: 14 amino acids. CDR3 in DNA: TGCGCCAGCAGCCGGACAGGGGGCATCAACGAGCAGTACTTC. Protein product: CASSRTGGINEQYF.

The chain recombines TRBV6-5 with TRBJ2-7; 9 nucleotides align to TRBD2. CDR3 size: 15 residues. J lost 1 base, V lost 5 bases, and 6 bases had no gene match. Germline CDR1 is MNHEY and CDR2 is SVGAGI. The DNA for the CDR3 is TGTGCCAGCAGTCCAAGCGGGAGGTTGTCCTACGAGCAGTACGTC. Its translation: CASSPSGRLSYEQYV.

About this clone: Other DNA sequences within the sample encode an identical CDR3. The gene calls are TRBV29-1 and TRBJ2-3, with D unclear. Trimming took off 7 bases at V and 4 bases at J, with 12 bases between the two ends. The CDR3 contains 12 residues. Germline V gene lookup returns CDR1 SQVTM and CDR2 ANQGSEA. The CDR3 loop is CSGRGGADTQYF. The CDR3 region has the DNA TGCAGCGGTCGAGGTGGTGCAGATACGCAGTATTTT.

The chain employs TRBV7-9 and TRBJ1-1, with a weak D call TRBD1 (6 bases). The V end lost 2 bases, the J end lost 5 bases, and 9 bases lay between the germline ends. The CDR3 totals 13 residues. From germline, CDR1 is SEHNR and CDR2 FQNEAQ (reference sequence). CDR3 region: CASSLTTGTEAFF. The CDR3 DNA is TGTGCCAGCAGCTTAACAACAGGGACTGAAGCTTTCTTT.

There are a few counts of this clone. The gene calls are TRBV10-3 and TRBJ2-7; 15 bases agree with TRBD2. Germline values: CDR1 ENHRY, CDR2 SYGVKD. J gave up 3 bases and V 9 bases, and 15 bases lay outside the gene matches. The CDR3 is 18 residues long. CDR3 nucleotides: TGTGCCATTCTAGGGGGGAATCGGACTAGCGGGGGGGTCTACGAGCAGTACTTC. As protein: CAILGGNRTSGGVYEQYF.

A note on this clone: One end of the junction is discordant with germline, which a read error may explain. The J gene is TRBJ1-3, the V gene TRBV2; D is unresolved. The germline V gene has CDR1 SNHLY and CDR2 FYNNEI. CDR3 length: 15 amino acids. In nucleotides, the CDR3 is TGTGCCAGCAGCGAAGACACCCACTCTGGAAACACCATATATTTT. Translation: CASSEDTHSGNTIYF.

The chain combines TRBV25-1 with TRBJ1-5; D remains ambiguous. The CDR3 runs to 16 residues. The V gene lost 3 bases and the J gene lost 2 bases, with 14 bases spanning the gap. Germline CDR1 reads MGHDK; CDR2 reads SYGVNS. DNA of the CDR3: TGTGCCAGCAGTGAGAGTCGGGGTGGTGGCAATCAGCCCCAGCATTTT. Its protein product is CASSESRGGGNQPQHF.

This clone has only a few counts. This chain joins TRBV27 and TRBJ1-4, with unresolved D. Trimming stripped 4 bases from V and 1 base from J, with 7 bases between. CDR1 MNHEY and CDR2 SMNVEV come from the germline V gene (reference sequence). The CDR3 contains 14 residues. Here the CDR3 reads CASSSPVTNEKLFF. CDR3 DNA: TGTGCCAGCAGTTCTCCAGTAACTAATGAAAAACTGTTTTTT.